This T cell receptor (beta chain) appears in the sequencing data of a study of cytomegalovirus exposure and HLA in healthy donors. Both 60 Vbeta primers and 13 Jbeta primers went into the PCR. Produced via immunoSEQ multiplex PCR; TCRdb's table is partial and in-frame only. Here the sample spans about 150,000 clones, around 10% being singletons. The CDR3 totals 11 residues. Germline V gene sequence: CDR1 MDHEN, CDR2 SYDVKM. The ends were cut back, 6 bases at V and 8 bases at J, with 10 bases in the middle. The study's findings and limits: Within an earlier analysis, most TCR beta V segments proved productive either about 87% or about 30% of the time.

As concerns this clone: Antigen specificity is unknown.

This clonotype originated in a male donor in good health and CMV-seronegative. The chain has TRBV28 and TRBJ1-2; D call uncertain. The sequenced material came from PBMCs. Written as DNA, the CDR3 is TGTGCCAGCAGAGAGGGTGGAGGCTACACCTTC. Its protein product is CASREGGGYTF.